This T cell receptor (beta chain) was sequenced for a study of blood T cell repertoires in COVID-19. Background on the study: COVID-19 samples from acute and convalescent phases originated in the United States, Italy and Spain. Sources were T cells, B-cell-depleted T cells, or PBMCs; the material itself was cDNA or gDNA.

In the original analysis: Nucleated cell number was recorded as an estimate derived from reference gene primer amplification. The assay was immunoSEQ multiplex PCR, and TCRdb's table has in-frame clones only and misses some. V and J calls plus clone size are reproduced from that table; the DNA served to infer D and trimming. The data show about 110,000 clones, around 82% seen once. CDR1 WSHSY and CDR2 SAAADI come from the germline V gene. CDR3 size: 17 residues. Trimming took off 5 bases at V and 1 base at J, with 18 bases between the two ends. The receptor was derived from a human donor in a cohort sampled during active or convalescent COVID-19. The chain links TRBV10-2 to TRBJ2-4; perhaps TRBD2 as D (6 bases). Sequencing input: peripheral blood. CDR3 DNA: TGCGCCAGCAGTACCTCGACTTGGGCGGGGGCCAAAAACATTCAGTACTTC. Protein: CASSTSTWAGAKNIQYF.